Presented here are 10 T cell receptor beta chains from one specimen sequenced in a study of T cells in Graves' hyperthyroidism and ophthalmopathy. Amplified TCR beta CDR3 regions came from RNA transcripts. Initially, a first-round RT-PCR of the TCR CDR3 employed the HTBI primer set. TCRdb re-called the multiplex PCR reads through MiXCR, storing one row per CDR3 protein. The sample contains around 440,000 distinct CDR3 sequences, approximately 14% of which appear only once. Sequencing used blood. The receptor source for this set is a woman between 18 and 29 years old with Graves' hyperthyroidism.

In this sample, this clonotype turned up a few times. This chain connects TRBV25-1 to TRBJ2-5, with D unresolved. This CDR3 region has 14 residues. The V and J ends lost 1 base and 5 bases respectively, with 11 bases between them. Germline V gene data show CDR1 as MGHDK and CDR2 as SYGVNS. CDR3 in amino acids: CASSEFGESETQYF. DNA of the CDR3: TGTGCCAGCAGTGAATTCGGAGAATCGGAGACCCAGTACTTC.

The V and J genes are TRBV19 and TRBJ1-5; D is perhaps TRBD1 (5 bases). The V end was cut by 3 bases, the J end by 4 bases, with 16 bases between. The germline CDR1 and CDR2 sequences are LNHDA and SQIVND (reference sequence). The CDR3 consists of 16 residues. CDR3 sequence: CASSILGWDLNQPQHF. The CDR3 bases are TGTGCCAGTAGTATTCTTGGTTGGGACCTTAATCAGCCCCAGCATTTT. The full variable domain, rest sourced from reference TRBV19 and TRBJ1-5, is DGGITQSPKYLFRKEGQNVTLSCEQNLNHDAMYWYRQDPGQGLRLIYYSQIVNDFQKGDIAEGYSVSREKKESFPLTVTSAQKNPTAFYLCASSILGWDLNQPQHFGDGTRLSIL.

The gene calls are TRBV11-2 and TRBJ2-2, with 12 bases identical to TRBD2. V shed 1 base, J shed 6 bases, and the junction held 15 bases outside the gene matches. Germline V lookup: CDR1 SGHAT, CDR2 FQNNGV. The CDR3 loop spans 20 amino acids. The CDR3 loop reads CASSLAGASGGAWSPGELFF. CDR3 in DNA: TGTGCCAGCAGCTTAGCGGGGGCTAGCGGGGGGGCCTGGTCCCCCGGGGAGCTGTTTTTT. Using reference TRBV11-2 and TRBJ2-2 for the parts outside the CDR3, the full variable domain is EAGVAQSPRYKIIEKRQSVAFWCNPISGHATLYWYQQILGQGPKLLIQFQNNGVVDDSQLPKDRFSAERLKGVDSTLKIQPAKLEDSAVYLCASSLAGASGGAWSPGELFFGEGSRLTVL.

This clonotype was counted many times. The chain recombines TRBV12-3 or TRBV12-4 with TRBJ2-5; unclear D gene. The CDR3 runs 12 residues. V shed 3 bases and J shed 5 bases, with 7 bases lying between them. The CDR3 sequence is CASSFGIETQYF. In DNA form, the CDR3 reads TGTGCCAGCAGTTTTGGTATCGAGACCCAGTACTTC.

Of note for this clonotype: Relative to the germline gene, one junction end is altered; a read error may explain this. The chain carries TRBV20-1 and TRBJ1-1; D gene unclear. The CDR3 is 13 residues long. The germline gives CDR1 DFQATT, CDR2 SNEGSKA (reference sequence). CDR3 coding DNA: TGCAGTGTTGCCAGTCAAATGAACACTGGAGCTTTCTTT. It translates to CSVASQMNTGAFF.

This clonotype was picked up many times. The chain combines TRBV3-1 with TRBJ2-1; the match to TRBD2 covers 8 bases. The V gene end was trimmed by 1 base and the J gene end by 9 bases; junction bases not matched to a gene: 2. The CDR3 consists of 13 residues. Germline CDR1 is LGHDT and CDR2 is YNNKEL (reference sequence). The CDR3 DNA reads TGTGCCAGCAGCCAAGTAGCGGGATTTGAGCAGTTCTTC. Its translation is CASSQVAGFEQFF.

The rearrangement uses TRBV5-1 and TRBJ1-4; D gene ambiguous. This CDR3 comprises 16 residues. Trimming took off 4 bases at V and 0 bases at J, with 13 bases between the two ends. Germline loops: CDR1 SGHRS, CDR2 YFSETQ. In nucleotides, the CDR3 is TGCGCCAGCAGCCCACCCTCGGGTGCAACTAATGAAAAACTGTTTTTT. It translates to CASSPPSGATNEKLFF.

The chain employs TRBV11-2 and TRBJ2-3; TRBD1 matches 7 bases. This CDR3 is built from 17 residues. Trimming at V came to 5 bases and at J to 0 bases, leaving 11 bases not matched to a gene. The germline V gene has CDR1 SGHAT and CDR2 FQNNGV. CDR3 in DNA: TGTGCCAGCAGCCCAAAAACAGGGGTTCGGAGCACAGATACGCAGTATTTT. It translates to CASSPKTGVRSTDTQYF.

Written as DNA, the CDR3 is TGTGCCAGCAGCTTAGGCTGGACGAACACCGGGGAGCTGTTTTTT. It encodes CASSLGWTNTGELFF. This rearrangement joins TRBV11-2 to TRBJ2-2; unclear D gene. This CDR3 has 15 residues. V shed 1 base and J shed 0 bases, with 6 bases lying between them. Germline-derived CDR1 and CDR2 are SGHAT and FQNNGV.

This clonotype was counted many times. The chain links TRBV28 to TRBJ1-6; 7 positions match TRBD1. This CDR3 has 16 residues. CDR1 is MDHEN and CDR2 is SYDVKM in the germline V gene. V shed 3 bases, J shed 10 bases, and the junction held 12 bases outside the gene matches. The DNA for the CDR3 is TGTGCCAGCAGTTTGTCGTCGACAGGGATCAGGTCACCCCTCCACTTT. Protein: CASSLSSTGIRSPLHF.